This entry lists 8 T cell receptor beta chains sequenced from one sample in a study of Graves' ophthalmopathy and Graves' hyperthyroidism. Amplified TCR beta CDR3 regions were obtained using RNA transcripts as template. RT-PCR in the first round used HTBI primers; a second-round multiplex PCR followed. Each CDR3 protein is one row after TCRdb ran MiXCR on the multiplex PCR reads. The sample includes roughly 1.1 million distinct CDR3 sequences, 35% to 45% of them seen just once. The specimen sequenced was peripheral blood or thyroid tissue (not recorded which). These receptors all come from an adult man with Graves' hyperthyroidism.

The CDR3 spells CASSQIGTGSEQYF. The CDR3 DNA sequence: TGTGCCAGCAGCCAAATAGGGACAGGGTCCGAGCAGTACTTC. The chain recombines TRBV4-2 with TRBJ2-7, with 9 bases that match TRBD1. Germline V gene data show CDR1 as LGHNA and CDR2 as YNFKEQ. The CDR3 covers 14 residues. V lost 2 bases to trimming and J lost 6 bases; unmatched junction nucleotides: 5.

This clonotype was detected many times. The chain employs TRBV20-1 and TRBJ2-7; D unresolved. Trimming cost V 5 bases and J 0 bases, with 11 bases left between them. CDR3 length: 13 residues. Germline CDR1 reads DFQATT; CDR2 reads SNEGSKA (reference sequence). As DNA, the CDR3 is TGCAGTGCTGTAGAGGTCAGCTCCTACGAGCAGTACTTC. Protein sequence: CSAVEVSSYEQYF.

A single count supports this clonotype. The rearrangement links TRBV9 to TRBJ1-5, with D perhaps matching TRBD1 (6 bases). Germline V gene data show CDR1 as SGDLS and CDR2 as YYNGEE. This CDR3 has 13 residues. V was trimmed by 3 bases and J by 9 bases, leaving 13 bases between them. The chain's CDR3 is CASSGSGDRPQHF. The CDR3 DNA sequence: TGTGCCAGCAGCGGCTCAGGGGATCGGCCCCAGCATTTT.

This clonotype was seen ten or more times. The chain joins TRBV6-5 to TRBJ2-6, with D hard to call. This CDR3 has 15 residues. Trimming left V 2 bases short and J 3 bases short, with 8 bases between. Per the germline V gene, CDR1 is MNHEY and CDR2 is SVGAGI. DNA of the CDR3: TGTGCCAGCAGTTACACGGTCGTTGGGGCCAACGTCCTGACTTTC. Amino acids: CASSYTVVGANVLTF.

CDR3 residues: CSVVDQGGGEQYF. CDR3 bases: TGCAGCGTCGTCGACCAGGGGGGAGGCGAGCAGTACTTC. This chain connects TRBV29-1 to TRBJ2-7; a possible D gene is TRBD1 (7 bases). With 6 bases removed from V and 6 bases from J, the gap between germline ends came to 18 bases. Per the germline V gene, CDR1 is SQVTM and CDR2 is ANQGSEA. The CDR3 is made up of 13 amino acids.

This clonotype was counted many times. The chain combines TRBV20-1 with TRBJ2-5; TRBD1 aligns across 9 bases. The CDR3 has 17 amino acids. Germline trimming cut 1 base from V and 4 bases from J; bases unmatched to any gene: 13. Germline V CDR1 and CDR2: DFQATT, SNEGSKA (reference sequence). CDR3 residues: CSARGPNRDRAIETQYF. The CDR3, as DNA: TGCAGTGCTAGAGGACCCAACCGGGACAGGGCGATAGAGACCCAGTACTTC.

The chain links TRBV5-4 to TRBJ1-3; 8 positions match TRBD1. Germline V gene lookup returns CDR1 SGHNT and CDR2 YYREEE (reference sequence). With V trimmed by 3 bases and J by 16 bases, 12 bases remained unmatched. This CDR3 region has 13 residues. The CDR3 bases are TGTGCCAGCAGCTCCCCCGCTCGGACAGGGTGGTATTTT. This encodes CASSSPARTGWYF.

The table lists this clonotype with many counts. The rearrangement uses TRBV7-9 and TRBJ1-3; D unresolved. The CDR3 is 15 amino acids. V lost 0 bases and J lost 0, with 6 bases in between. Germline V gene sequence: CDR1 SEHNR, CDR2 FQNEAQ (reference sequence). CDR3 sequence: CASSLAVSSGNTIYF. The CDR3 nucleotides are TGTGCCAGCAGCTTAGCCGTGAGCTCTGGAAACACCATATATTTT.